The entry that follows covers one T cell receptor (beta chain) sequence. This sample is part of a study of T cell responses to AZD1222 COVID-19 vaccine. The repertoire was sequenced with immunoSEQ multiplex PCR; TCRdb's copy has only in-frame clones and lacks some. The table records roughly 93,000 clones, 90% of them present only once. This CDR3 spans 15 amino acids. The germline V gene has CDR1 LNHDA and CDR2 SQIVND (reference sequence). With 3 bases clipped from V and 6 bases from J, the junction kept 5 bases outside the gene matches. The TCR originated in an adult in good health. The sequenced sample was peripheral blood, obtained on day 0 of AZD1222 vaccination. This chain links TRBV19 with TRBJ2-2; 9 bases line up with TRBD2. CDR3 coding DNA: TGTGCCAGTAGTATTTTAGCGGGAGTTGCCGGGGAGCTGTTTTTT. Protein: CASSILAGVAGELFF.